This T cell receptor beta chain was profiled in a study of neurological immune-mediated disorders. Broader study findings: TCR-beta repertoires seemed private in all groups, with no expanded CDR3 amino acid sequences shared.

A 10-nucleotide random UMI tagged transcripts in template-switch 5'RACE cDNA synthesis. TCRdb processed the 5' RACE reads anew with MiXCR; each CDR3 protein has one entry. The sample yields around 90,000 distinct CDR3 sequences, over 10% seen once. This CDR3 has 14 amino acids. The V and J ends lost 5 bases and 3 bases respectively, with 15 bases between them. Germline V gives CDR1 SGHDT, CDR2 YYEEEE. This clonotype was seen ten or more times. The target antigen is unknown. Time point noted: longitudinal time-point 2. Preparation of the unsorted libraries drew on 2 million PBMCs stored at -80 C. The specimen was PBMCs. The sequence was obtained from a female donor with HTLV-1-associated myelopathy (HAM/TSP). The J gene is TRBJ2-7, the V gene TRBV5-6; a possible D gene is TRBD2 (6 bases). CDR3 bases: TGTGCCAGCAGTTCCTATCGCGGGAACTACGAGCAGTACTTC. Protein: CASSSYRGNYEQYF.